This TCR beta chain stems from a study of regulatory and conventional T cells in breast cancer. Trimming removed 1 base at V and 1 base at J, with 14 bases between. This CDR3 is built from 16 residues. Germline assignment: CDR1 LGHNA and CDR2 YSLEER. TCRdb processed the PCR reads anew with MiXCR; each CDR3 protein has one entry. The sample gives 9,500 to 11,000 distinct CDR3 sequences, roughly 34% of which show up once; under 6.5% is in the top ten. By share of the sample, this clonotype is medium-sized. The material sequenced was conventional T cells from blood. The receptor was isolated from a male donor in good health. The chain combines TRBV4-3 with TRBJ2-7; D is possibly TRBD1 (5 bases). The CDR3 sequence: CASSQALGTGSYEQYF. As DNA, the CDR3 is TGCGCCAGCAGCCAAGCCCTGGGAACAGGATCCTACGAGCAGTACTTC.